This T cell receptor (beta chain) was recovered during a study of beta chain features in type 1 diabetes (dated by TCRdb to the late 2010s). Concerning the study at large: Patients and healthy donors did not differ in mean age, gender distribution, total cell number or subset yield. A total of roughly 98,000,000 sorted cells were examined across all samples, and a strong correlation was observed between cell number per subset and RNA yield. The study compared TCRB repertoires of sorted circulating CD4+ T cell subsets between recently diagnosed type 1 diabetes patients and matched healthy donors. Regulatory and stem cell-like memory subsets were isolated from only 8 patients and roughly eight healthy donors, whereas naive and central memory subsets came from all 30 or so donors.

In the case of this clone: Its binding antigen is unknown. It has no much larger one-base neighbor in the sample; base qualities were not kept.

From each donor, a single peripheral blood sample of about 116 mL on average was drawn into heparinised tubes. Using a panel that included CD45RO, CCR7, CD25, CD127, CD95 and CD27, naive, central memory, regulatory and stem cell-like memory CD4+ T cells were sorted on a BD FACSAria II. Every sorted population had a purity above 95%. PBMCs were separated immediately by Lymphoprep density gradient centrifugation and were stained directly, without being cultured. Samples were stained and sorted in pairs, with one healthy donor and one patient per experiment, so that batch effects were minimized. The High Capacity cDNA Reverse Transcription Kit was used to reverse transcribe all of the isolated RNA, meaning that expressed TCRB transcripts were what got sequenced. Naive, central memory and regulatory T cell samples underwent deep immunoSEQ sequencing, averaging approximately 3.5 million total reads per sample. Sorted cells were lysed in RLT buffer, and RNA was extracted using DNase-treated RNeasy Micro or Mini kits according to cell number. Each cell subset was processed separately to prevent cross-contamination, with patient and healthy donor samples processed together. TCRB sequences were amplified from cDNA with the immunoSEQ multiplex PCR, producing 87-bp fragments spanning the CDR3 region. Amplicons were sequenced on the Illumina HiSeq platform. Processing in the source paper ran as follows. PCR bias was computationally corrected using synthetic template baselines, reads within Hamming distance 2 were collapsed, and singletons that could not be merged were discarded. Reads were aligned against IMGT to assign V, D and J genes, CDR3 length and insertions or deletions at six rearrangement sites. Within each subset, clonotype counts were normalized to sorted cell number, and only after that were true diversity and Gini coefficients computed with the tcR R package. Repertoire sharing was quantified using the overlap coefficient calculated on TCRB nucleotide sequences. The clones in this table, taken by TCRdb from immuneACCESS, are in-frame only. Not every clone is retained; where verified, under half of the shortfall comes from an unresolved V gene, and the cause of the rest is unknown. D and trimming were read from the DNA, whereas the V and J calls and clone size are those reported in that table. The sample has about 370,000 clones on record, over 8.5% of them singletons. The ten largest make up roughly 0.6% of the sample.

The paper as a whole reports these results and caveats: Shorter templates might be favored by PCR, yet because patient and control samples were amplified and corrected together, any such skew would affect both groups equally. Patients with type 1 diabetes made fewer insertions and deleted more nucleotides at VDJ recombination sites, implying thymic rearrangement abnormalities. Only small numbers of individuals were included in the HLA sub-analyses, which left unresolved whether HLA type had any influence on TCRB rearrangement. Naive, central memory and regulatory TCRB repertoires appeared to be more similar among patients than among healthy donors. Because cDNA rather than genomic DNA was sequenced, highly expressing activated cells could have been over-represented, although no difference in activation and CD3 levels was found between groups. Type 1 diabetes patients showed a moderate but significant shortening of TCRB CDR3 length in all four CD4+ subsets.

V drops 5 bases and J drops 6 bases, leaving 24 bases in between. Inclusive of the bounding cysteine and phenylalanine, the CDR3 is 17 residues long. The sequence is cut down to CDR3 DNA, 51 bases in frame from base 1. CDR1 and CDR2, per the germline V gene (reference sequence), are MNHEY and SMNVEV. Sequencing was performed on central memory CD4+ T cells from blood. The V gene is TRBV27 and the J gene is TRBJ2-3; TRBD2 might be the D gene, on 5 matching bases. The TCR sequence derives from a man aged 25-45 years with type 1 diabetes. The encoded CDR3 is CASSDPFALLGSDTQYF. The nucleotide sequence reads as follows: TGTGCCAGCAGTGACCCTTTCGCTTTACTAGGGTCGGATACGCAGTATTTT.